This T cell receptor beta chain comes out of a study of T cell responses to AZD1222 COVID-19 vaccine. There are 13 residues in the CDR3. The V gene's germline CDR1 is LNHDA and CDR2 SQIVND (reference sequence). Trimming removed 7 bases from V and 3 bases from J, with 9 bases in between. Method: immunoSEQ multiplex PCR; TCRdb's copy keeps in-frame clones and lacks some. The sample yields some 170,000 clones, 90% to 95% seen once. Study results and caveats: Breadth and depth of Spike-specific TCRs rose after two AZD1222 doses. The donor group comprised mostly white British people and more females; the analysis possibly underestimated clonal diversity.

Notes on this clone: Its antigen is not identified.

The receptor's source is an adult in good health. The specimen comprised peripheral blood, sampled on day 0 of AZD1222 vaccination. The rearrangement links TRBV19 to TRBJ2-2; D uncertain. CDR3 in amino acids: CASNFPDTGELFF. CDR3 in DNA: TGTGCCAGTAACTTCCCGGACACCGGGGAGCTGTTTTTT.